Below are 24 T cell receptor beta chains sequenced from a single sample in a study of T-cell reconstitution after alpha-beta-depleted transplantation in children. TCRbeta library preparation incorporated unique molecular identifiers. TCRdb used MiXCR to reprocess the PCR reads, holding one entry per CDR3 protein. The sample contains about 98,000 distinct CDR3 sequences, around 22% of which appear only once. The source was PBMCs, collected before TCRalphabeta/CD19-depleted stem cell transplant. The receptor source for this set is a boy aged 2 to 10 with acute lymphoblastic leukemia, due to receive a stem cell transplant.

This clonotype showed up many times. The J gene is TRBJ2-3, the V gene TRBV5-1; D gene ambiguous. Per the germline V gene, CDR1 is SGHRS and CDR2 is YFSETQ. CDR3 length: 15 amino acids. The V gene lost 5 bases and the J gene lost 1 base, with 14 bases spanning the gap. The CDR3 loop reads CASSRMARGTDTQYF. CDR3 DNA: TGCGCCAGCAGTCGAATGGCTAGAGGCACAGATACGCAGTATTTT.

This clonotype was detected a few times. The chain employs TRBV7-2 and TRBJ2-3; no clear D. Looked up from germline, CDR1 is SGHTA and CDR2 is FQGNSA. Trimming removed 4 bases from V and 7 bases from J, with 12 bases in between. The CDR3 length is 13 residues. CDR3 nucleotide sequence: TGTGCCAGCAGCTCCGGGCCCTCGAATACGCAGTATTTT. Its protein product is CASSSGPSNTQYF. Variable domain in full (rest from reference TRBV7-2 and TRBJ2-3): GAGVSQSPSNKVTEKGKDVELRCDPISGHTALYWYRQSLGQGLEFLIYFQGNSAPDKSGLPSDRFSAERTGGSVSTLTIQRTQQEDSAVYLCASSSGPSNTQYFGPGTRLTVL.

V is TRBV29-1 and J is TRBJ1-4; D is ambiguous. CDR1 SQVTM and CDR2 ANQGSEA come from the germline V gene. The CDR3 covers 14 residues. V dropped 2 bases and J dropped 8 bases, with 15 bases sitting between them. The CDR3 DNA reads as TGCAGCGTTGAACCGGTGGGCAAGGAGGAAAAACTGTTTTTT. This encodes CSVEPVGKEEKLFF. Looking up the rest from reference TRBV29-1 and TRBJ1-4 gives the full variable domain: SAVISQKPSRDICQRGTSLTIQCQVDSQVTMMFWYRQQPGQSLTLIATANQGSEATYESGFVIDKFPISRPNLTFSTLTVSNMSPEDSSIYLCSVEPVGKEEKLFFGSGTQLSVL.

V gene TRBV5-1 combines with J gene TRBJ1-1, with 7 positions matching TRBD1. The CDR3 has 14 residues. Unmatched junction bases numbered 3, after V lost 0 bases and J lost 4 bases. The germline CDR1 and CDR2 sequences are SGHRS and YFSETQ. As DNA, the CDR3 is TGCGCCAGCAGCTTGGGCAGGGGGGGCACTGAAGCTTTCTTT. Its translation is CASSLGRGGTEAFF.

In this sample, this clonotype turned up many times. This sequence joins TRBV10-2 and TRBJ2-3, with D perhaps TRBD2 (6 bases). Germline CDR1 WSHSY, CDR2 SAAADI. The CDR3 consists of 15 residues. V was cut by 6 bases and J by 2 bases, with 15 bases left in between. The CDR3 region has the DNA TGCGCCAGCAGGGGGACTGGGCCTTACACAGATACGCAGTATTTT. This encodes CASRGTGPYTDTQYF.

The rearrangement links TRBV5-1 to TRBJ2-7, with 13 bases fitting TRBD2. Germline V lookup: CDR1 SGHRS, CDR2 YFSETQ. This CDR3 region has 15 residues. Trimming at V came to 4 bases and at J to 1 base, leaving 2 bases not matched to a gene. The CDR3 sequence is CASSPGLAGSYEQYF. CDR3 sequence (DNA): TGCGCCAGCAGCCCGGGACTAGCGGGATCCTACGAGCAGTACTTC.

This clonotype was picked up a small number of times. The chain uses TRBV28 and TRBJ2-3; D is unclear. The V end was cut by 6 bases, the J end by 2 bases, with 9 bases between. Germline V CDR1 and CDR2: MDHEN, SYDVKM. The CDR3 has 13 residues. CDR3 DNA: TGTGCCAGCAGCCCTAGGAACACAGATACGCAGTATTTT. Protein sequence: CASSPRNTDTQYF.

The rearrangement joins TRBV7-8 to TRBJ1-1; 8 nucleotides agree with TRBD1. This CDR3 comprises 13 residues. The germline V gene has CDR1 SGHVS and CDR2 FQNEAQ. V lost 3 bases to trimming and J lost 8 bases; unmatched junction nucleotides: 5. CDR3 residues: CASSFRTGREAFF. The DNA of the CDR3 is TGTGCCAGCAGCTTCCGGACAGGGAGAGAAGCTTTCTTT.

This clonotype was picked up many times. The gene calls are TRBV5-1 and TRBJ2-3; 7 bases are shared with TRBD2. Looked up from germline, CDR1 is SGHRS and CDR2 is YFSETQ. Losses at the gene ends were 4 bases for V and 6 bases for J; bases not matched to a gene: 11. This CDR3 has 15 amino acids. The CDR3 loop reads CASSPSKREPDTQYF. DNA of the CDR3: TGCGCCAGCAGCCCTTCGAAGCGGGAACCGGATACGCAGTATTTT.

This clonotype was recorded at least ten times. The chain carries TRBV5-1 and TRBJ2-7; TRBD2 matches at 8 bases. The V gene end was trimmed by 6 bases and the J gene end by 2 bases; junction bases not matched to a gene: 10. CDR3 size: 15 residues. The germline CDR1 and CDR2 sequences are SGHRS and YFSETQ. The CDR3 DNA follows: TGCGCCAGCACCCCATCCGGGGGGGGGACCTACGAGCAGTACTTC. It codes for CASTPSGGGTYEQYF. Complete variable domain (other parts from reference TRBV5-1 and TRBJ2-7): KAGVTQTPRYLIKTRGQQVTLSCSPISGHRSVSWYQQTPGQGLQFLFEYFSETQRNKGNFPGRFSGRQFSNSRSEMNVSTLELGDSALYLCASTPSGGGTYEQYFGPGTRLTVT.

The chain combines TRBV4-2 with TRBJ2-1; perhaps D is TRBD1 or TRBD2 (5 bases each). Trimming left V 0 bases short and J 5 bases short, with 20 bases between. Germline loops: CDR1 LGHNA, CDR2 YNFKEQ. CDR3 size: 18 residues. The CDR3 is CASSQEEGWGYPNNEQFF. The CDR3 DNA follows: TGTGCCAGCAGCCAAGAAGAGGGTTGGGGCTACCCAAACAATGAGCAGTTCTTC.

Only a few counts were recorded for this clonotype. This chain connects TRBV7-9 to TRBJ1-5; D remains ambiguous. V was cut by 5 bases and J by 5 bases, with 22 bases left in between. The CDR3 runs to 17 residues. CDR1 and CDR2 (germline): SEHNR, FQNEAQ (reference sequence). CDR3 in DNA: TGTGCCAGCAGCGACCATCCAGGTACCAGCGGGCATCAGCCCCAGCATTTT. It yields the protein CASSDHPGTSGHQPQHF.

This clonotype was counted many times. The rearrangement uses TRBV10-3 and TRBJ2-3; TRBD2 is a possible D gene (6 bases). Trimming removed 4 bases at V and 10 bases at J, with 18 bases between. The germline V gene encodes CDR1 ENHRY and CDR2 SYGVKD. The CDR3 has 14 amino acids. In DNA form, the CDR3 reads TGTGCCATCAGTGTGGACGCGGAGGGGCTGGCGCAGTATTTT. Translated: CAISVDAEGLAQYF.

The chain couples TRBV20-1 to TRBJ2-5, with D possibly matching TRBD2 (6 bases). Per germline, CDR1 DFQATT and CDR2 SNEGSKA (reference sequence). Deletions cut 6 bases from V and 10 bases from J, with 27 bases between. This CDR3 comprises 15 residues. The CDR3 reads CSASVGSGGQSVQYF. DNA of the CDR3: TGCAGTGCATCAGTGGGTAGCGGAGGGCAATCCGTCCAGTACTTC.

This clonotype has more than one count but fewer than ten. CDR3: CASSLNPGGATDTQYF. The CDR3 region has the DNA TGTGCCAGCAGCTTGAATCCCGGAGGGGCCACAGATACGCAGTATTTT. The chain employs TRBV5-5 and TRBJ2-3; tentatively, D is TRBD2 (6 bases). Trimming stripped 1 base from V and 2 bases from J, with 14 bases between. The CDR3 spans 16 residues. Per the germline V gene, CDR1 is SGHKS and CDR2 is YYEKEE (reference sequence).

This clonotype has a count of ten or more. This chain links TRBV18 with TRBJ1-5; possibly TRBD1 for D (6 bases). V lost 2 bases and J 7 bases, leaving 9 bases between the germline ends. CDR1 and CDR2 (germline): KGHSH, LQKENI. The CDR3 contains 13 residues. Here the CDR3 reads CASSPGGGQPQHF. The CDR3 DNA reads TGTGCCAGCTCACCAGGAGGGGGACAGCCCCAGCATTTT.

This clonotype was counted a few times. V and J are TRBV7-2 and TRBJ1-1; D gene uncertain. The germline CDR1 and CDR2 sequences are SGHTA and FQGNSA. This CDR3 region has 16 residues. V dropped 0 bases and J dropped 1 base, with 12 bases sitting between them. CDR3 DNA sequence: TGTGCCAGCAGCTTAGCGCCGGCAGGTGAGAACACTGAAGCTTTCTTT. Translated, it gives CASSLAPAGENTEAFF.

CDR3 bases: TGCGCCAGCAGCCCCAGGGGAGACTATGGCTACACCTTC. This codes for CASSPRGDYGYTF. V and J are TRBV5-1 and TRBJ1-2, with D maybe TRBD1 (6 bases). V was pared by 4 bases and J by 3 bases, with 10 bases between. Per germline, CDR1 SGHRS and CDR2 YFSETQ. The CDR3 has 13 amino acids. The entire variable domain, with the rest obtained from reference TRBV5-1 and TRBJ1-2, is as follows: KAGVTQTPRYLIKTRGQQVTLSCSPISGHRSVSWYQQTPGQGLQFLFEYFSETQRNKGNFPGRFSGRQFSNSRSEMNVSTLELGDSALYLCASSPRGDYGYTFGSGTRLTVV.

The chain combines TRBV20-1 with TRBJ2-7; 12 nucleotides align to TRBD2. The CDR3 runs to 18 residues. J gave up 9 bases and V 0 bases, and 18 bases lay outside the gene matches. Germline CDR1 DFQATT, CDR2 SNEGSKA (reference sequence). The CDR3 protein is CSARDHRGTSGQSGGQYF. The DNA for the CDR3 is TGCAGTGCTAGAGATCACCGTGGGACTAGCGGGCAATCTGGGGGGCAGTACTTC.

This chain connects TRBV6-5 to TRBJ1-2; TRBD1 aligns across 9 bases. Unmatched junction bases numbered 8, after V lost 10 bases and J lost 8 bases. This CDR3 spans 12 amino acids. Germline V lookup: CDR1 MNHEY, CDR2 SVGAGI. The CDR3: CATAQGARGYTF. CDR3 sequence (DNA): TGTGCCACCGCACAGGGGGCGAGGGGCTACACCTTC.

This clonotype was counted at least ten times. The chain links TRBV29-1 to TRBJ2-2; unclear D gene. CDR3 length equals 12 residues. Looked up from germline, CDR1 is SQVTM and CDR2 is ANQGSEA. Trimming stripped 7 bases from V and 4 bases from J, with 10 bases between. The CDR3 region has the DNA TGCAGCGCCCACTACCTCACCGGGGAGCTGTTTTTT. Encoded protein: CSAHYLTGELFF.

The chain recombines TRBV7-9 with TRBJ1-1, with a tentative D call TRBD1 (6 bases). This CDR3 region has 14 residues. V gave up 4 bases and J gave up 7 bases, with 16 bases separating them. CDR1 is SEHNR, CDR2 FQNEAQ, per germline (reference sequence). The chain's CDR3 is CASSYERTALEAFF. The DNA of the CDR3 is TGTGCCAGCAGCTATGAAAGGACAGCGCTTGAAGCTTTCTTT. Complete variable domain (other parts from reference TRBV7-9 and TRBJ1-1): DTGVSQNPRHKITKRGQNVTFRCDPISEHNRLYWYRQTLGQGPEFLTYFQNEAQLEKSRLLSDRFSAERPKGSFSTLEIQRTEQGDSAMYLCASSYERTALEAFFGQGTRLTVV.

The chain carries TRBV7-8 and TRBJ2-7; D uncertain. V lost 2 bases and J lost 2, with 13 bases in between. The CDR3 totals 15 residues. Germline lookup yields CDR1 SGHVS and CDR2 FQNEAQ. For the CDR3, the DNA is TGTGCCAGCAGCTTAAGCTCCAGGAGTACCTACGAGCAGTACTTC. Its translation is CASSLSSRSTYEQYF.

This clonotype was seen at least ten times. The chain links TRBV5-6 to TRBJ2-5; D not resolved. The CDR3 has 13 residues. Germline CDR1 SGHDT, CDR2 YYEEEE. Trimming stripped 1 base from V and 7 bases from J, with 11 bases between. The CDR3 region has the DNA TGTGCCAGCAGCTTGCATGGTGAGGTGACCCAGTACTTC. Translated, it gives CASSLHGEVTQYF.